A single sample gave rise to the 9 T cell receptor beta chains below, sequenced in a study of blood T cell repertoires in COVID-19. Sequencing used immunoSEQ multiplex PCR; TCRdb keeps in-frame clones, though not all of them. The sample lists 190,000 or so clones; 94% were seen once. Sequenced: peripheral blood. Every receptor here comes from a man aged 30 to 45 with COVID-19, enrolled during active disease.

This rearrangement joins TRBV3-1 (or the pseudogene TRBV3-2) to TRBJ2-3; 7 bases fit TRBD2. V shed 2 bases, J shed 1 base, and the junction held 9 bases outside the gene matches. The CDR3 runs 17 residues. Per the germline V gene, CDR1 is LGHDT and CDR2 is YNNKEL (reference sequence). The CDR3 is CASSQRLGGRGTDTQYF. CDR3 DNA: TGTGCCAGCAGCCAACGCCTCGGGGGGAGGGGCACAGATACGCAGTATTTT.

This chain uses TRBV6-5 with TRBJ2-7; no reliable D call. V was pared by 0 bases and J by 0 bases, with 9 bases between. CDR1 is MNHEY and CDR2 is SVGAGI in the germline V gene. CDR3 length: 15 residues. The CDR3 DNA reads as TGTGCCAGCAGTTACTCCCCCGCGAGCTCCTACGAGCAGTACTTC. Protein product: CASSYSPASSYEQYF.

The rearrangement links TRBV5-1 to TRBJ1-1; a possible D gene is TRBD1 (5 bases). The CDR3 extends over 15 amino acids. V was trimmed by 0 bases and J by 2 bases, leaving 11 bases between them. In germline, CDR1 is SGHRS, CDR2 YFSETQ. CDR3 nucleotide sequence: TGCGCCAGCAGCTTGGAAAAGACAGCTAACACTGAAGCTTTCTTT. Amino acids: CASSLEKTANTEAFF.

This chain joins TRBV7-3 and TRBJ2-5; 11 bases are a match to TRBD2. The V segment lost 2 bases and the J segment 2 bases; nucleotides outside the gene matches: 7. CDR3 size: 17 residues. Germline assignment: CDR1 SGHTA and CDR2 FQGTGA. In DNA form, the CDR3 reads TGTGCCAGCAGCTTAGGTTTGACTAGCGGGGTTCAAGAGACCCAGTACTTC. Its protein product is CASSLGLTSGVQETQYF.

This clone was seen just once. This chain connects TRBV7-9 to TRBJ2-2, with D possibly matching TRBD1 (5 bases). The V and J ends lost 3 bases and 6 bases respectively, with 14 bases between them. This CDR3 has 15 residues. Germline CDR1 is SEHNR and CDR2 is FQNEAQ (reference sequence). The CDR3 reads CASSFLPQGAGELFF. In nucleotides, the CDR3 is TGTGCCAGCAGCTTCTTACCGCAGGGCGCCGGGGAGCTGTTTTTT. The full variable domain, rest sourced from reference TRBV7-9 and TRBJ2-2, is DTGVSQNPRHKITKRGQNVTFRCDPISEHNRLYWYRQTLGQGPEFLTYFQNEAQLEKSRLLSDRFSAERPKGSFSTLEIQRTEQGDSAMYLCASSFLPQGAGELFFGEGSRLTVL.

The genes are TRBV11-1 and TRBJ2-5, with 8 bases that match TRBD2. The ends lost 1 base at V and 4 bases at J; junction bases unmatched: 8. The CDR3 is made up of 16 amino acids. Looked up from germline, CDR1 is SGHAT and CDR2 is FQDESV (reference sequence). This CDR3 reads CASSLVGGGLGETQYF. In DNA form, the CDR3 reads TGTGCCAGCAGCTTAGTTGGCGGGGGGCTAGGAGAGACCCAGTACTTC.

This sequence joins TRBV19 and TRBJ2-7; D gene unclear. Per the germline V gene, CDR1 is LNHDA and CDR2 is SQIVND (reference sequence). Trimming cost V 6 bases and J 7 bases, with 10 bases left between them. CDR3 length: 11 amino acids. The CDR3 region is CASRGDYEQYF. CDR3 DNA: TGTGCCAGTAGGGGCGATTATGAGCAGTACTTC.

The rearrangement links TRBV2 to TRBJ1-6, with D possibly matching TRBD1 (5 bases). Deletions cut 6 bases from V and 4 bases from J, with 16 bases between. CDR3 length: 16 residues. The germline gives CDR1 SNHLY, CDR2 FYNNEI. CDR3 in DNA: TGTGCCAGCAGCCGACCGGACACTTGGTATAATTCACCCCTCCACTTT. This encodes CASSRPDTWYNSPLHF.

The gene calls are TRBV7-6 and TRBJ2-7, with D perhaps matching TRBD2 (6 bases). This CDR3 has 14 residues. The V gene's germline CDR1 is SGHVS and CDR2 FNYEAQ. Between the trimmed V and J ends, which lost 1 base and 5 bases, there was a span of 12 bases. CDR3 region: CASSLEGEADEQYF. CDR3 coding DNA: TGTGCCAGCAGCTTAGAAGGGGAGGCCGACGAGCAGTACTTC.